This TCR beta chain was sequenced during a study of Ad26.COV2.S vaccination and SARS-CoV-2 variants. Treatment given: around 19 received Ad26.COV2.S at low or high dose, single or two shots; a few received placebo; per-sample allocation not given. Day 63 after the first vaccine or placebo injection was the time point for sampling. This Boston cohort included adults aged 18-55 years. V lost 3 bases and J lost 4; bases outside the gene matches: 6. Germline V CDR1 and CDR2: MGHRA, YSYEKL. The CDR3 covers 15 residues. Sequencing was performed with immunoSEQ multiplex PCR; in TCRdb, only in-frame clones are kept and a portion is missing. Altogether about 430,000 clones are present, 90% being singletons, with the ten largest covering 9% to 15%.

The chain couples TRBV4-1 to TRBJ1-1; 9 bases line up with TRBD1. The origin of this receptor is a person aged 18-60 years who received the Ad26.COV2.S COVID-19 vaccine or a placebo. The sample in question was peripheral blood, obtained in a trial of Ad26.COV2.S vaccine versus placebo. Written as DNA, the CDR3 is TGCGCCAGCAGCCATAAACAGGGGGCGATCACTGAAGCTTTCTTT. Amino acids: CASSHKQGAITEAFF.